These 17 T cell receptor beta chains were all obtained from the same sample, sequenced in a study of Ad26.COV2.S vaccination and SARS-CoV-2 variants. The treatment: around 19 received Ad26.COV2.S at low or high dose, single or two shots; about 5 received placebo; per-sample allocation not given. After the first vaccine or placebo injection, samples were drawn on day 63. Profiled with immunoSEQ multiplex PCR; TCRdb holds only in-frame clones, not every one. The table has fewer than 500,000 clones, 90% seen once; the top ten hold more than 10%. Sequencing used peripheral blood, obtained in a trial of Ad26.COV2.S vaccine versus placebo. The source of these receptors is a person aged 18-60 years who received the Ad26.COV2.S COVID-19 vaccine or a placebo.

The chain carries TRBV3-1 (or the pseudogene TRBV3-2) and TRBJ1-2, with D hard to call. Germline CDR1 reads LGHDT; CDR2 reads YNNKEL (reference sequence). This CDR3 region has 13 residues. Trimming took off 6 bases at V and 4 bases at J, with 12 bases between the two ends. The CDR3 reads CASRGGPLYGYTF. The CDR3 DNA is TGTGCCAGCAGGGGTGGACCTCTCTATGGCTACACCTTC.

The gene calls are TRBV18 and TRBJ2-7; D ambiguous. Germline CDR1 and CDR2: KGHSH and LQKENI. Between the trimmed V and J ends, which lost 3 bases and 3 bases, there was a span of 9 bases. The CDR3 runs 13 residues. The CDR3 sequence: CASSPVDLYEQYF. The CDR3 DNA reads TGTGCCAGCTCACCGGTGGATCTCTACGAGCAGTACTTC.

This clone was seen only once. The rearrangement uses TRBV21-1 and TRBJ2-4. TRBV21-1 is a pseudogene locus. The CDR3 totals 13 residues. In DNA form, the CDR3 reads TGTGCCAGCAAATTGGGGTACAAAAACATTCAGTACTTC. Translation gives CASKLGYKNIQYF.

This clone was counted a few times. This chain links TRBV7-9 with TRBJ2-1; 14 positions agree with TRBD2. CDR3 length equals 16 residues. CDR1 is SEHNR and CDR2 is FQNEAQ in the germline V gene (reference sequence). The J segment lost 9 bases and the V segment lost 5 bases, leaving 9 bases of the junction unmatched. In DNA form, the CDR3 reads TGTGCCAGCAGCGCATGGACTAGCGGGAGGTTCGGTGAGCAGTTCTTC. Amino acids: CASSAWTSGRFGEQFF.

This chain uses TRBV19 with TRBJ2-2; 9 bases map to TRBD1. The ends lost 8 bases at V and 4 bases at J; junction bases unmatched: 5. Germline V CDR1 and CDR2: LNHDA, SQIVND (reference sequence). CDR3 size: 14 residues. The DNA for the CDR3 is TGTGCCAGTTCAACAGGGGGCAGCACCGGGGAGCTGTTTTTT. This sequence encodes CASSTGGSTGELFF.

The chain employs TRBV27 and TRBJ1-5; D ambiguous. The V end was cut by 1 base, the J end by 2 bases, with 9 bases between. This CDR3 spans 15 amino acids. The germline V gene encodes CDR1 MNHEY and CDR2 SMNVEV (reference sequence). This CDR3 reads CASSLYVGGNQPQHF. CDR3 bases: TGTGCCAGCAGTTTATACGTCGGGGGCAATCAGCCCCAGCATTTT.

The chain combines TRBV5-6 with TRBJ1-2; a possible D gene is TRBD1 (5 bases). CDR1 is SGHDT, CDR2 YYEEEE, per germline. There are 15 residues in the CDR3. Trimming took off 3 bases at V and 4 bases at J, with 16 bases between the two ends. The chain's CDR3 is CASSSDRRDFYGYTF. CDR3 in DNA: TGTGCCAGCAGCTCTGACAGAAGGGACTTCTATGGCTACACCTTC.

The V call is TRBV7-2, the J call TRBJ1-5; D might be TRBD1 (6 bases). The germline gives CDR1 SGHTA, CDR2 FQGNSA. CDR3 length: 14 amino acids. The V gene lost 5 bases and the J gene lost 6 bases, with 14 bases spanning the gap. This CDR3 reads CASSATEGGQPQHF. In DNA, the CDR3 is TGTGCCAGCAGCGCTACCGAGGGGGGTCAGCCCCAGCATTTT.

A single count supports this clone. The chain is built from TRBV6-1 and TRBJ1-6; TRBD1 matches 10 bases. Per germline, CDR1 MNHNS and CDR2 SASEGT. The CDR3 runs 16 residues. Trimming took 3 bases from V and 8 from J; bases not matched to a gene: 7. CDR3 DNA sequence: TGTGCCAGCAGTGAGCAACGGACAGGGGGACATTCACCCCTCCACTTT. It translates to CASSEQRTGGHSPLHF.

This sequence joins TRBV28 and TRBJ2-1; D tentatively reads TRBD1 or TRBD2 (5 bases each). This CDR3 comprises 15 residues. The V end was cut by 5 bases, the J end by 0 bases, with 11 bases between. Germline V gives CDR1 MDHEN, CDR2 SYDVKM. CDR3 sequence reads: CASSPRDHSYNEQFF. The CDR3 coding sequence is TGTGCCAGCAGTCCCCGGGACCACTCCTACAATGAGCAGTTCTTC.

CDR3 region: CASSPLGLYNEQFF. CDR3 in DNA: TGTGCCAGCAGCCCCCTCGGCCTCTACAATGAGCAGTTCTTC. V is TRBV5-4 and J is TRBJ2-1, with D unresolved. Trimming left V 4 bases short and J 3 bases short, with 11 bases between. This CDR3 is 14 amino acids long. CDR1 and CDR2 from the germline V gene are SGHNT and YYREEE (reference sequence).

The V gene is TRBV4-3, the J gene TRBJ2-1; the D gene is possibly TRBD2 (5 bases). CDR1 and CDR2 from the germline V gene are LGHNA and YSLEER. The length of the CDR3 is 16 residues. V lost 1 base and J 3 bases, leaving 13 bases between the germline ends. For the CDR3, the DNA is TGCGCCAGCAGCCAAGGTCCCAGCGGTATCTACAATGAGCAGTTCTTC. Its protein product is CASSQGPSGIYNEQFF.

The V call is TRBV14, the J call TRBJ2-2; unclear D gene. Trimming shortened V by 1 base and J by 6 bases, and 18 bases separated the two germline ends. This CDR3 is 17 amino acids long. Germline V gene lookup returns CDR1 SGHDN and CDR2 FVKESK. The CDR3 region is CASSQVENPWWAGELFF. CDR3 sequence (DNA): TGTGCCAGCAGCCAAGTTGAGAACCCCTGGTGGGCCGGGGAGCTGTTTTTT.

V is TRBV6-2 or TRBV6-3 and J is TRBJ2-1; no clear D gene. The germline V gene encodes CDR1 MNHEY and CDR2 SVGEGT. There are 12 residues in the CDR3. V gave up 4 bases and J gave up 12 bases, with 13 bases separating them. The CDR3 loop reads CASSSSIRGQFF. The CDR3 nucleotides are TGTGCCAGCAGTTCTTCCATAAGAGGGCAGTTCTTC.

This rearrangement joins TRBV12-3 or TRBV12-4 to TRBJ1-5; D is unclear. Trimming left V 11 bases short and J 5 bases short, with 13 bases between. This CDR3 has 12 residues. The CDR3 here is CAASTGDQPQHF. CDR3 coding DNA: TGTGCCGCGAGTACGGGAGATCAGCCCCAGCATTTT.

This chain connects TRBV4-3 to TRBJ2-7; D gene uncertain. CDR3 length: 14 amino acids. Trimming left V 0 bases short and J 3 bases short, with 9 bases between. Germline CDR1 LGHNA, CDR2 YSLEER. The CDR3 loop is CASSQEVQLYEQYF. The CDR3 DNA reads TGCGCCAGCAGCCAAGAGGTACAGCTCTACGAGCAGTACTTC.

This clone has a handful of counts. This sequence joins TRBV28 and TRBJ2-1; 14 bases are a match to TRBD2. The V segment lost 2 bases and the J segment 0 bases; nucleotides outside the gene matches: 6. The CDR3 consists of 19 residues. CDR1 MDHEN and CDR2 SYDVKM come from the germline V gene. CDR3 in DNA: TGTGCCAGCAGTTTACCGGGACTAGCGGGAGAGGTCTCCTACAATGAGCAGTTCTTC. This sequence encodes CASSLPGLAGEVSYNEQFF.